The T cell receptor (beta chain) described here comes from a study of OX40 agonist ivuxolimab in advanced cancers. Findings and limits, study-wide: In the 0.1-3.0 mg/kg groups, partial responders showed among the lowest expansion. The antigens recognized by the expanded peripheral T cells, that is their antigen specificity, were not determined.

It was autoimmune disease history or systemic immunosuppression that excluded patients. Trimming removed 5 bases from V and 5 bases from J, with 16 bases in between. The CDR3 sequence is 14 residues long. CDR1 is LNHDA, CDR2 SQIVND, per germline (reference sequence). Turning to this clone: Its antigen is unknown.

Profiled with immunoSEQ multiplex PCR; TCRdb holds only in-frame clones, not every one. The data contain 20,000 to 25,000 clones, approximately 88% of them singletons. The gene calls are TRBV19 and TRBJ2-7, with D tentatively TRBD2 (5 bases). The specimen comprised CD4+ or CD8+ T cells sorted from blood, sampled in a trial of the OX40 agonist ivuxolimab. This receptor was obtained from an adult with an advanced solid tumor such as melanoma, head and neck, liver or kidney cancer. DNA for the CDR3: TGTGCCAGTAGTGCCGCGGGTTCGTTGGACGAGCAGTACTTC. This gives the protein CASSAAGSLDEQYF. The whole variable domain, remainder taken from reference TRBV19 and TRBJ2-7, is DGGITQSPKYLFRKEGQNVTLSCEQNLNHDAMYWYRQDPGQGLRLIYYSQIVNDFQKGDIAEGYSVSREKKESFPLTVTSAQKNPTAFYLCASSAAGSLDEQYFGPGTRLTVT.